This T cell receptor (beta chain) was documented in a study of blood T cell repertoires in COVID-19. The wider study: Samples came from the United States, Italy and Spain, spanning acute and convalescent COVID-19.

This clone was counted only a few times. The V segment lost 5 bases and the J segment 4 bases; nucleotides outside the gene matches: 9. The length of the CDR3 is 17 residues. Germline assignment: CDR1 SEHNR and CDR2 FQNEAQ (reference sequence). The method was immunoSEQ multiplex PCR; TCRdb's version includes in-frame clones alone and lacks a portion of them. Of 230,000 or so clones in the sample, approximately 82% were seen once. The gene calls are TRBV7-9 and TRBJ2-5, with 14 bases aligning to TRBD2. Sequencing input: peripheral blood. The TCR originated in a middle-aged man who had recovered from COVID-19. CDR3 bases: TGTGCCAGCAGCACGACTAGCGGGAGGGCCCAGGGAGAGACCCAGTACTTC. Its protein product is CASSTTSGRAQGETQYF.